The next 27 T cell receptor beta chains were all read from a single sample in a study of glioma-infiltrating T cells. TCR alpha and beta CDR3 regions were amplified from RNA using iRepertoire nested multiplex PCR. MiXCR, applied by TCRdb to the multiplex PCR reads, yields one record per CDR3 protein. This table has some 99,000 distinct CDR3 sequences, 25% appearing once. The specimen sequenced was glioma tissue, nonneoplastic brain tissue, or PBMCs (not recorded which). These receptors were obtained from a human donor with low-grade glioma or glioblastoma, undergoing nonglioma brain surgery, or in good health (not recorded which).

This clonotype is a singleton in its sample. A read error may be the cause here, since a much bigger clone is one base away. The rearrangement links TRBV18 to TRBJ1-2, with TRBD1 identical over 8 bases. The CDR3 extends over 16 amino acids. After removal of 4 bases from V and 2 bases from J, the junction contained 9 bases not matched to a gene. Germline CDR1 KGHSH, CDR2 LQKENI. The CDR3 reads CASSHGGQATNYGYTF. DNA for the CDR3: TGTGCCAGCTCACACGGGGGACAGGCTACCAACTATGGCTACACCTTC.

This clonotype was seen at least ten times. This chain links TRBV4-3 with TRBJ1-2, with D tentatively TRBD1 (5 bases). The V gene's germline CDR1 is LGHNA and CDR2 YSLEER. CDR3 length: 15 amino acids. Trimming took 0 bases from V and 4 from J, leaving 12 bases between them. DNA of the CDR3: TGCGCCAGCAGCCAAGATCTCGGGGGGGGCTATGGCTACACCTTC. This sequence encodes CASSQDLGGGYGYTF.

The table lists this clonotype with many counts. J is TRBJ1-2 and V is TRBV6-2 or TRBV6-3; the match to TRBD1 covers 8 bases. V shed 2 bases and J 6 bases; nucleotides not matched to a gene: 5. CDR1 is MNHEY and CDR2 is SVGEGT in the germline V gene. The CDR3 covers 14 residues. Written as DNA, the CDR3 is TGTGCCAGCAGTTACGCAGGGGGCTTCGATGGCTACACCTTC. Encoded protein: CASSYAGGFDGYTF.

CDR3 bases: TGTGCCTGGAGTGCCAATAACTATGGCTACACCTTC. It yields the protein CAWSANNYGYTF. The chain uses TRBV30 and TRBJ1-2; D unresolved. This CDR3 spans 12 amino acids. CDR1 is GTSNPN, CDR2 SVGIG, per germline (reference sequence). The germline V and J ends were trimmed by 1 base and 1 base, with 4 bases remaining between them.

This clonotype has ten or more counts. The chain has TRBV6-1 and TRBJ2-1; D might be TRBD2 (5 bases). This CDR3 spans 12 amino acids. Germline CDR1 and CDR2: MNHNS and SASEGT. Trimming cost V 5 bases and J 7 bases, with 9 bases left between them. CDR3 in DNA: TGTGCCAGCAGTCACGGGATGAATGAGCAGTTCTTC. Translated, it gives CASSHGMNEQFF.

This clonotype was recorded only once. Being one base from a much bigger clone, this may be a read error. The chain carries TRBV29-1 and TRBJ2-7, with D possibly called TRBD1 or TRBD2 (5 bases each). This CDR3 is 14 amino acids long. The germline V gene has CDR1 SQVTM and CDR2 ANQGSEA. Trimming removed 6 bases at V and 5 bases at J, with 20 bases between. CDR3 residues: CSVPPGRWGNEQYF. As DNA, the CDR3 is TGCAGCGTCCCCCCGGGACGCTGGGGAAACGAGCAGTACTTC.

This clonotype was seen many times. The chain has TRBV18 and TRBJ2-1, with TRBD2 identical over 8 bases. V gave up 0 bases and J gave up 6 bases; unmatched junction bases: 4. CDR1 is KGHSH and CDR2 is LQKENI in the germline V gene. The CDR3 loop spans 15 amino acids. CDR3 coding DNA: TGTGCCAGCTCACCACCGTCACGGGGGGGCAATGAGCAGTTCTTC. It yields the protein CASSPPSRGGNEQFF. Drawing the rest from reference TRBV18 and TRBJ2-1, the complete variable domain is NAGVMQNPRHLVRRRGQEARLRCSPMKGHSHVYWYRQLPEEGLKFMVYLQKENIIDESGMPKERFSAEFPKEGPSILRIQQVVRGDSAAYFCASSPPSRGGNEQFFGPGTRLTVL.

In this sample, this clonotype turned up many times. V is TRBV12-5 and J is TRBJ2-3, with unresolved D. The germline V gene has CDR1 LGHNT and CDR2 FRNRAP. Trimming took 5 bases from V and 3 from J, leaving 12 bases between them. The CDR3 has 14 amino acids. CDR3: CASGPWQRTDTQYF. Written as DNA, the CDR3 is TGTGCTAGTGGTCCATGGCAACGGACAGATACGCAGTATTTT.

This clonotype occurred many times. The chain joins TRBV5-5 to TRBJ1-1; D ambiguous. This CDR3 is built from 14 residues. Germline V gene lookup returns CDR1 SGHKS and CDR2 YYEKEE (reference sequence). V was trimmed by 0 bases and J by 0 bases, leaving 6 bases between them. In DNA, the CDR3 is TGTGCCAGCAGCTTGGTACAAATGAACACTGAAGCTTTCTTT. This sequence encodes CASSLVQMNTEAFF.

This clonotype was counted many times. The chain links TRBV6-2 or TRBV6-3 to TRBJ2-7; D unresolved. The CDR3 is 15 residues long. V shed 4 bases and J shed 0 bases, with 13 bases lying between them. Germline V CDR1 and CDR2: MNHEY, SVGEGT. The CDR3 region is CASSSTAQSSYEQYF. In nucleotides, the CDR3 is TGTGCCAGCAGTTCCACGGCACAGAGCTCCTACGAGCAGTACTTC.

There are many counts of this clonotype. The chain combines TRBV6-1 with TRBJ2-1; a weak D match, TRBD1 (6 bases). With 6 bases removed from V and 11 bases from J, the gap between germline ends came to 11 bases. There are 11 residues in the CDR3. Germline V gene sequence: CDR1 MNHNS, CDR2 SASEGT. CDR3 region: CASSRQDQQFF. The CDR3 DNA sequence: TGTGCCAGCAGCCGACAGGACCAGCAGTTCTTC.

The chain employs TRBV5-1 and TRBJ2-3; 8 bases are a match to TRBD2. Unmatched junction bases numbered 5, after V lost 0 bases and J lost 2 bases. The V gene's germline CDR1 is SGHRS and CDR2 YFSETQ. The CDR3 consists of 16 residues. CDR3 protein: CASSLGLAGFTDTQYF. The CDR3 region has the DNA TGCGCCAGCAGCTTGGGTCTAGCGGGTTTCACAGATACGCAGTATTTT.

The V and J genes are TRBV5-1 and TRBJ2-7; 11 nucleotides align to TRBD1. The CDR3 is 14 amino acids. The V and J ends lost 3 bases and 3 bases, in that order; junction bases with no gene match: 2. Germline CDR1 is SGHRS and CDR2 is YFSETQ. In DNA form, the CDR3 reads TGCGCCAGCAGCTCCGGGACAGGGGGCTACGAGCAGTACTTC. Residues: CASSSGTGGYEQYF.

The chain joins TRBV30 to TRBJ2-1, with D possibly TRBD1 on 5 matching bases. V lost 0 bases, J lost 8 bases, and 14 bases lay in between. CDR1 is GTSNPN, CDR2 SVGIG, per germline (reference sequence). This CDR3 is built from 14 residues. CDR3 in DNA: TGTGCCTGGAGTGTACTCGGCAGGGAACATGAGCAGTTCTTC. The encoded protein is CAWSVLGREHEQFF. The variable domain in full, with the rest retrieved from reference TRBV30 and TRBJ2-1, is SQTIHQWPATLVQPVGSPLSLECTVEGTSNPNLYWYRQAAGRGLQLLFYSVGIGQISSEVPQNLSASRPQDRQFILSSKKLLLSDSGFYLCAWSVLGREHEQFFGPGTRLTVL.

J is TRBJ2-4 and V is TRBV9; the D call may be TRBD1 or TRBD2 (5 bases each). This CDR3 spans 16 amino acids. From germline, CDR1 is SGDLS and CDR2 YYNGEE. The V end lost 2 bases, the J end lost 7 bases, and 19 bases lay between the germline ends. CDR3 region: CASSVGTGNSFNIQYF. In DNA, the CDR3 is TGTGCCAGCAGCGTTGGGACGGGGAACTCTTTTAACATTCAGTACTTC.

In its sample, this clonotype was seen a few times. This chain uses TRBV7-9 with TRBJ2-1; possible D gene TRBD2, 5 bases. The CDR3 sequence is 12 residues long. Deletions cut 5 bases from V and 8 bases from J, with 10 bases between. CDR1 and CDR2 (germline): SEHNR, FQNEAQ (reference sequence). DNA for the CDR3: TGTGCCAGCAGCCGACTGGAGGATGAGCAGTTCTTC. Its translation is CASSRLEDEQFF.

This clonotype was observed at least ten times. At one end the junction does not follow the germline gene, possibly because of a read error. The J gene is TRBJ2-5, the V gene TRBV28; D not resolved. CDR1 and CDR2 from the germline V gene are MDHEN and SYDVKM. The CDR3 is made up of 10 amino acids. The CDR3 sequence: CASMKEAQYF. CDR3 DNA sequence: TGTGCCAGCATGAAAGAGGCCCAGTACTTC.

Only one count was recorded for this clonotype. Germline is not matched at one junction end, which may reflect a read error. The chain employs TRBV6-6 and TRBJ2-7; 9 positions agree with TRBD2. Germline V gives CDR1 MNHNY, CDR2 SVGAGI (reference sequence). The CDR3 totals 15 residues. Here the CDR3 DNA reads TGTTCCAGTGCAAGAGGAAGGCGGGAGGGCTACGAGCAGTACTTC. Encoded protein: CSSARGRREGYEQYF.

The rearrangement uses TRBV3-1 and TRBJ2-7; D possibly corresponds to TRBD1 (5 bases). Germline lookup yields CDR1 LGHDT and CDR2 YNNKEL (reference sequence). Trimming took off 4 bases at V and 6 bases at J, with 10 bases between the two ends. This CDR3 is 12 amino acids long. Written as DNA, the CDR3 is TGTGCCAGCAGCCCCCAGGGCTCCGAGCAGTACTTC. It yields the protein CASSPQGSEQYF.

This clonotype was observed at least ten times. The CDR3 reads CASSLAPSDGYGYTF. The CDR3 DNA reads as TGTGCCAGCAGCTTAGCGCCTTCCGATGGCTATGGCTACACCTTC. The chain recombines TRBV7-2 with TRBJ1-2; D uncertain. Trimming took off 0 bases at V and 4 bases at J, with 12 bases between the two ends. The V gene's germline CDR1 is SGHTA and CDR2 FQGNSA. CDR3 size: 15 residues.

The gene calls are TRBV20-1 and TRBJ1-5, with TRBD1 identical over 9 bases. The CDR3 consists of 14 residues. Germline lookup yields CDR1 DFQATT and CDR2 SNEGSKA (reference sequence). V lost 3 bases and J lost 6; bases outside the gene matches: 6. This CDR3 is CSASGGQGGQPQHF. CDR3 in DNA: TGCAGTGCTAGCGGGGGACAGGGCGGTCAGCCCCAGCATTTT.

J is TRBJ2-3 and V is TRBV11-2; 10 bases agree with TRBD1. The germline V gene has CDR1 SGHAT and CDR2 FQNNGV. This CDR3 has 16 amino acids. Trimming cost V 4 bases and J 3 bases; bases outside gene matches: 7. The CDR3 region is CASSSIPGQGTDTQYF. The CDR3, as DNA: TGTGCCAGCAGCTCCATACCGGGACAGGGGACAGATACGCAGTATTTT.

This clonotype appeared many times. The gene calls are TRBV20-1 and TRBJ1-4, with D uncertain. V lost 1 base to trimming and J lost 0 bases, with 15 bases between them. Germline V gene sequence: CDR1 DFQATT, CDR2 SNEGSKA (reference sequence). The CDR3 has 17 residues. CDR3 region: CSARVHIGQSTNEKLFF. The CDR3 DNA follows: TGCAGTGCTAGAGTACATATCGGGCAGTCAACTAATGAAAAACTGTTTTTT.

This clonotype was seen ten or more times. The chain has TRBV4-3 and TRBJ1-5; D not resolved. V gave up 0 bases and J gave up 7 bases, with 7 bases separating them. The CDR3 contains 13 residues. Germline CDR1 and CDR2: LGHNA and YSLEER. The CDR3 loop is CASSQDPQQPQHF. CDR3 nucleotides: TGCGCCAGCAGCCAAGACCCCCAACAGCCCCAGCATTTT.

This chain connects TRBV27 to TRBJ1-5; D is unclear. Germline V gene sequence: CDR1 MNHEY, CDR2 SMNVEV (reference sequence). Trimming removed 1 base from V and 12 bases from J, with 13 bases in between. The length of the CDR3 is 13 residues. The CDR3 loop reads CASSLYSNQHQHF. The CDR3 DNA reads as TGTGCCAGCAGTTTATATAGCAATCAACACCAGCATTTT.

The gene calls are TRBV4-1 and TRBJ1-2; the D is unclear. The CDR3 sequence is 16 residues long. The V gene lost 4 bases and the J gene lost 4 bases, with 19 bases spanning the gap. CDR1 is MGHRA and CDR2 is YSYEKL in the germline V gene. The CDR3 DNA follows: TGCGCCAGCAGCCCCCACCCCGCCCCCCAGGTCTATGGCTACACCTTC. Translation gives CASSPHPAPQVYGYTF.

Many counts were recorded for this clonotype. The genes are TRBV6-5 and TRBJ2-3; D ambiguous. Germline CDR1 is MNHEY and CDR2 is SVGAGI. The CDR3 covers 15 residues. Trimming removed 2 bases from V and 1 base from J, with 10 bases in between. CDR3 coding DNA: TGTGCCAGCAGTTACGGTATCGGGCGCACAGATACGCAGTATTTT. It specifies CASSYGIGRTDTQYF.